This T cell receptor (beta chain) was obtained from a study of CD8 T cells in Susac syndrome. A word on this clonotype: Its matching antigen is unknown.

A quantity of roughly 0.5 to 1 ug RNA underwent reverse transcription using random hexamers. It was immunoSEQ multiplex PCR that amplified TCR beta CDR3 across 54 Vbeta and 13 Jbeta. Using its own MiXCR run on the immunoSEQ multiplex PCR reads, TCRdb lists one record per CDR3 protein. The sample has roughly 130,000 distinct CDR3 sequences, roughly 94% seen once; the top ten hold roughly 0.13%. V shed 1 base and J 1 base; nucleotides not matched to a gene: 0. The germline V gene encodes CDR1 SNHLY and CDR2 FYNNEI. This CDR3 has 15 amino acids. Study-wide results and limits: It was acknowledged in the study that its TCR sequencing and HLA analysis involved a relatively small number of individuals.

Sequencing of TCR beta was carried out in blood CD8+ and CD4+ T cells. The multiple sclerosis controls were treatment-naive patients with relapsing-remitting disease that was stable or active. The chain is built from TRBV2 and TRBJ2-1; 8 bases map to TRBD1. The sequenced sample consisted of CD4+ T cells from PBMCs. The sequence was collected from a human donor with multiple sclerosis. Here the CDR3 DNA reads TGTGCCAGCAGTGAAGGGACAGGGTCCTACAATGAGCAGTTCTTC. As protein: CASSEGTGSYNEQFF. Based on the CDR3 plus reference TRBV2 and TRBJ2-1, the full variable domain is EPEVTQTPSHQVTQMGQEVILRCVPISNHLYFYWYRQILGQKVEFLVSFYNNEISEKSEIFDDQFSVERPDGSNFTLKIRSTKLEDSAMYFCASSEGTGSYNEQFFGPGTRLTVL.